This TCR beta chain was sequenced in a study of blood T cell repertoires in COVID-19. Which cohort a participant joined came from the clinical history participants gave. The study counted Cohort 3 donors as recovered given two negative PCRs, clearance, or symptom resolution. Some clones are missing from TCRdb's copy, which holds only in-frame ones; the method was immunoSEQ multiplex PCR. The data contain about 180,000 clones, 88% of them seen just once; the ten biggest clones take up roughly 9%. V shed 6 bases, J shed 4 bases, and the junction held 3 bases outside the gene matches. The CDR3 sequence is 14 residues long. From germline, CDR1 is MDHEN and CDR2 SYDVKM.

The receptor was isolated from a woman between 18 and 30 years old who had recovered from COVID-19. Sequenced input: PBMCs or T cells enriched from blood (not recorded which). The chain joins TRBV28 to TRBJ1-1; 12 nucleotides match TRBD1. The CDR3 coding sequence is TGTGCCAGCAGCAAGGGACAGGGGGCCACTGAAGCTTTCTTT. Residues: CASSKGQGATEAFF.